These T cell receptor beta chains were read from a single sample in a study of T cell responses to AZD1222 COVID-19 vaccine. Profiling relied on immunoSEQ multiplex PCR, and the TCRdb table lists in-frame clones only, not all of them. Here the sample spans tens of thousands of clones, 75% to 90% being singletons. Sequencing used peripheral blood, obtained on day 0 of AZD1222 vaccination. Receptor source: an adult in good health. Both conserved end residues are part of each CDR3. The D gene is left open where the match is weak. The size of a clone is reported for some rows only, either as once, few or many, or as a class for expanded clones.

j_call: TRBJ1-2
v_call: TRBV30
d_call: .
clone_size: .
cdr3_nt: TGTGCCTGGAGTGGGGACACCGCCTACACCTTC
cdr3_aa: CAWSGDTAYTF

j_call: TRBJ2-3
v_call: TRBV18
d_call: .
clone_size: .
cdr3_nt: TGTGCCAGCTCACCATCAGGGGACACAGATACGCAGTATTTT
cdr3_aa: CASSPSGDTDTQYF

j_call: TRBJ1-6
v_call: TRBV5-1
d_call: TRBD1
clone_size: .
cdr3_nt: TGCGCCAGCAGCACGCTTCAAGGGACAGAGCCGATACCCCTCCACTTT
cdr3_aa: CASSTLQGTEPIPLHF

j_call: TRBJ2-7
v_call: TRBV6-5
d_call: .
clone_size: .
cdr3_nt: TGTGCCAGCAGTTACGTCGGGACATCCTACGAGCAGTACTTC
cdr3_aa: CASSYVGTSYEQYF

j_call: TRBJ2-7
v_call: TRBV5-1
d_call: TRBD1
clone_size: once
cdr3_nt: TGCGCCAGCAGCTTGTCTAACAGGGGAATAAACGAGCAGTACTTC
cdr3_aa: CASSLSNRGINEQYF

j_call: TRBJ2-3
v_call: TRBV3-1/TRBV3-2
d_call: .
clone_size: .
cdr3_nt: TGTGCCAGCAGCCAAGGAAGGTCGGCGGGAATACCCGGCACAGATACGCAGTATTTT
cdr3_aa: CASSQGRSAGIPGTDTQYF

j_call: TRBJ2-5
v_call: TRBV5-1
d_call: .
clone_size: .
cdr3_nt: TGCGCCAGCAGCTTGTTGAGGGGAGCCGGTCAAGAGACCCAGTACTTC
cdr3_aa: CASSLLRGAGQETQYF

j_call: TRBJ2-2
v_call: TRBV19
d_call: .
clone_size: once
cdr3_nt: TGTGCCAGTAGTATAGACGAGACGTCGAACACCGGGGAGCTGTTTTTT
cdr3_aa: CASSIDETSNTGELFF

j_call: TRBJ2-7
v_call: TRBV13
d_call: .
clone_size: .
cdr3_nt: TGTGCCAGCAGGCTCAGGGGGGGAGAGGAAGAGCAGTACTTC
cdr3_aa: CASRLRGGEEEQYF

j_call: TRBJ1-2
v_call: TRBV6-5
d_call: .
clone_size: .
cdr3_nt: TGTGCCAGCAGGTTACCGGGAAACCATAACTATGGCTACACCTTC
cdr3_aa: CASRLPGNHNYGYTF

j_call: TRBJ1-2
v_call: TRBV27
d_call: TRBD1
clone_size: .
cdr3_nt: TGTGCCAGCAGCCAAACCGGGACAGGATCTGGCTACACCTTC
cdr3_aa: CASSQTGTGSGYTF

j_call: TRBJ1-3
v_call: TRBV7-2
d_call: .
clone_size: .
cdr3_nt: TGTGCCAGCAGCTTAGGGACGTACTCTGGAAACACCATATATTTT
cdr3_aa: CASSLGTYSGNTIYF

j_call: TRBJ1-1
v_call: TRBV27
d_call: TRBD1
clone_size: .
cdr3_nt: TGTGCCAGCAGTTTATTTCGGCCGGGACAGGGAAATACTGAAGCTTTCTTT
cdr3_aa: CASSLFRPGQGNTEAFF

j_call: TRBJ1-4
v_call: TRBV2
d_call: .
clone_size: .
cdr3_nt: TGTGCCAGCAGCTACAGGGAAGTAAGGGAAAAACTGTTTTTT
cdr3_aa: CASSYREVREKLFF

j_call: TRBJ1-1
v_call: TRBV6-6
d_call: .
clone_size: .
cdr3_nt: TGTGCCAGCCAGACAGGGAACACTGAAGCTTTCTTT
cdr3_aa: CASQTGNTEAFF

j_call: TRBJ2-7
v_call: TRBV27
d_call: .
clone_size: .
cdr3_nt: TGTGCCAGCAGTGCCCCCGGGCAGGTCTACGAGCAGTACTTC
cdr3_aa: CASSAPGQVYEQYF

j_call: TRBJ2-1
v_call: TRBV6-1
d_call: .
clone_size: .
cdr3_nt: TGTGCCAGCAGTGAAGCCTACGACAATGAGCAGTTCTTC
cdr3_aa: CASSEAYDNEQFF

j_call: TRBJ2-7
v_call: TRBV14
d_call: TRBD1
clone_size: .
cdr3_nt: TGTGCCAGCAGCCAAAGGACAGGGTACGAGCAGTACTTC
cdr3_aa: CASSQRTGYEQYF

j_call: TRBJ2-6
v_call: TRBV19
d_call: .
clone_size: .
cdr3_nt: TGTGCCAGTAGCTCCCTTCAATTACCGGGGGCCAACGTCCTGACTTTC
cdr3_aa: CASSSLQLPGANVLTF

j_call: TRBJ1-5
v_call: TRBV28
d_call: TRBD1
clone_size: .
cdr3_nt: TGTGCCAGCAGTTTGGGGGACAGGGGTGGCCAGCCCCAGCATTTT
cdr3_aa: CASSLGDRGGQPQHF

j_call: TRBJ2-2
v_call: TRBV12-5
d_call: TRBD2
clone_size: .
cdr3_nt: TGTGCTAGTGGTTGGGAGGGCACCGGGGAGCTGTTTTTT
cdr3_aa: CASGWEGTGELFF

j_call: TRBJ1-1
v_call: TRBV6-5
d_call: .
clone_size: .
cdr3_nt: TGTGCCAGCAGCTGGCCGGGGGGCAGGACTGAAGCTTTCTTT
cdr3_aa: CASSWPGGRTEAFF

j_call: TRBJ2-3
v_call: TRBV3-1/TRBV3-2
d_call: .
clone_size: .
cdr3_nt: TGTGCCAGCAGCCAAGATAGAATAGCAGATACGCAGTATTTT
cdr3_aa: CASSQDRIADTQYF

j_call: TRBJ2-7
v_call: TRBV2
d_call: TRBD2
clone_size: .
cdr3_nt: TGTGCCAGCGTCCCCGGGACTACCAGCGAGCAGTACTTC
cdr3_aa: CASVPGTTSEQYF

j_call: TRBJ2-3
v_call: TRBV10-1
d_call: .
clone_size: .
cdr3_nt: TGCGCCAGCAGTGAGTCTTTTGTGACCACAGATACGCAGTATTTT
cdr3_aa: CASSESFVTTDTQYF

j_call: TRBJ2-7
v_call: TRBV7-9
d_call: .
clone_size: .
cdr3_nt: TGTGCCAGCAGCGACCAAAGGAGATGGGGGGAGCAGTACTTC
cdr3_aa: CASSDQRRWGEQYF

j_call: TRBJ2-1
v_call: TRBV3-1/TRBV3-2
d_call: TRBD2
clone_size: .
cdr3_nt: TGTGCCAGCAGCCAAGGACTAGCGGGACGGGGGAATGAGCAGTTCTTC
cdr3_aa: CASSQGLAGRGNEQFF

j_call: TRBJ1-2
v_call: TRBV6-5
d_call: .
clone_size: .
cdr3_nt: TGTGCCAGCAGTTACGGGCCAAAACCTGGCTACACCTTC
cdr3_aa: CASSYGPKPGYTF